The T cell receptor (beta chain) described here comes from a study of T cells after yellow fever vaccination (dated by TCRdb to the late 2010s). Context from the whole study: The SMART-Seq v4 Ultra Low Input RNA kit was used to prepare libraries from fractions with low cell numbers. To follow T-cell clones before and after primary and booster YFV17D yellow fever vaccination, bulk TCR alpha and beta repertoires were sequenced over time. Two healthy male donors made up the cohort, one aged 18 to 30 years and the other aged 30 to 40 years. Blood was collected at multiple timepoints before and after primary and secondary immunization, and bulk PBMC replicates and cell subsets were isolated.

The sample's treatment or condition label, decoded: live attenuated yellow fever vaccine strain. A standard Ficoll-Paque protocol was used to isolate PBMCs from peripheral blood. Dynabeads CD4 and CD8 positive selection kits were used to isolate CD4 and CD8 T-cell fractions. TriZol was used to extract RNA from bulk PBMCs, CD4 and CD8 fractions, and dextramer-positive and dextramer-negative fractions. TCR cDNA was synthesized by 5'RACE template switching, through which a universal primer site and unique molecular identifiers were introduced. Priming of cDNA synthesis was performed from both the TCR alpha and TCR beta constant segments. Library amplification involved two PCR steps, and the second step added sample barcodes and sequencing adapters. Sequencing of the libraries was done on either Illumina HiSeq 2500 (2x100 bp) or NovaSeq (2x150 bp). In the authors' own workflow: Demultiplexing of reads and collapsing into UMI consensus sequences were performed with MIGEC, and V(D)J alignment was carried out with MiXCR. Using edgeR on replicate PBMC samples, clonotypes were called vaccine-responding if FDR was below 0.01 and the log2 fold change was above 5 up to day 15. Bulk clonotypes were assigned CD4 or CD8 identity according to which sequenced CD4 or CD8 repertoire held them at higher abundance. TCRdb took the public reads, trimmed them with fastp at Q25, ran MiXCR for clone calling and kept in-frame beta chains. Entries are consolidated by CDR3 protein sequence, retaining the most common genes and DNA. TCRdb, not the authors, supplied the V and J calls. This sample holds around 250,000 distinct CDR3 sequences; 6.9% were observed only once. The ten largest clones add up to around 0.9% of the sample.

This clonotype was counted between two and nine times. The antigen it binds to is not known. Base-call qualities are not available, and no considerably larger clone is one nucleotide away. Points the paper makes about the study in general: Compared with the primary T-cell response, the secondary T-cell response was faster but weaker, reaching its peak on day 5 rather than on day 15. Most clones expanded after primary vaccination were re-detected after the booster (around 96% of CD4 and approximately 89% of CD8), suggesting broad memory maintenance. Only a couple of donors were included in the study, so the extent to which the findings can be generalized is limited. Computational filtering was required because FACS-sorted repertoires could contain abundant contaminating clonotypes from the bulk population. A small share of clonotypes was detected in both CD4 and CD8 compartments, with the overlap likely arising from convergent recombination.

The germline V gene (reference sequence) supplies CDR1 DFQATT and CDR2 SNEGSKA. CDR3 length: 12 amino acids, cysteine to phenylalanine. Of the read, only the CDR3 DNA is kept; its 36 bases are in frame from base 1. V and J are trimmed by 4 bases and 8 bases, and the gene matches miss 6 bases of the junction. This receptor chain uses TRBV20-1 and TRBJ1-2, with 8 bases in between that match TRBD1. The sequence was collected from a man aged 25 to 40 who received the YFV17D yellow fever vaccine. Specimen: CD4+ T cells sorted from PBMCs, collected 15 days after the yellow fever booster vaccination. The CDR3 region: CSAIDRGGGYTF. The sequence in DNA is TGCAGTGCTATCGACAGGGGAGGAGGCTACACCTTC.